The rows below give T cell receptor beta chains drawn from one sample of a study of blood T cell repertoires in COVID-19. Only in-frame clones appear in the TCRdb table, and some are missing; sequencing was by immunoSEQ multiplex PCR. The data hold about 77,000 clones, with around nine tenths observed a single time. Sample: peripheral blood. The receptors stem from a woman older than 75 with active or convalescent COVID-19. Each CDR3 is given with its conserved first and last residue. Each record gives: CDR3 length, V gene, clone size, D gene, J gene, CDR3 protein, CDR3 DNA. The D gene is left open where the match is weak. Clone sizes are given selectively: once, few, many, or a class where the clone is expanded.

13	TRBV19	-	-	TRBJ1-4	CASIDSSNEKLFF	TGTGCCAGCATAGACAGCTCGAATGAAAAACTGTTTTTT
15	TRBV6-5	-	TRBD1	TRBJ1-4	CASSREQGGGEKLFF	TGTGCCAGCAGTAGAGAACAGGGGGGCGGGGAAAAACTGTTTTTT
12	TRBV3-1/TRBV3-2	-	-	TRBJ2-5	CASSVLGETQYF	TGTGCCAGCAGCGTACTAGGGGAGACCCAGTACTTC
18	TRBV28	-	TRBD1	TRBJ1-1	CASSLGPGTGGVRTEAFF	TGTGCCAGCAGTTTAGGCCCCGGGACAGGGGGCGTGAGGACTGAAGCTTTCTTT
13	TRBV9	-	TRBD2	TRBJ2-7	CASSVGGRDEQYF	TGTGCCAGCAGCGTAGGAGGGAGGGACGAGCAGTACTTC
15	TRBV6-5	-	TRBD1	TRBJ1-5	CASSRRGRGNQPQHF	TGTGCCAGCAGTCGAAGGGGGCGAGGCAATCAGCCCCAGCATTTT
13	TRBV24-1	-	-	TRBJ2-1	CATSQDSRNEQFF	TGTGCCACCAGTCAGGACAGTCGGAATGAGCAGTTCTTC
13	TRBV9	-	TRBD2	TRBJ2-3	CASSLLAADTQYF	TGTGCCAGCAGCCTCCTAGCGGCAGATACGCAGTATTTT
16	TRBV7-2	once	TRBD1	TRBJ2-2	CASSLAGTGNTGELFF	TGTGCCAGCAGCTTAGCCGGGACAGGGAACACCGGGGAGCTGTTTTTT
15	TRBV5-4	-	-	TRBJ1-2	CASSLVGRGVYGYTF	TGTGCCAGCAGCTTGGTAGGCAGGGGTGTCTATGGCTACACCTTC
14	TRBV5-4	-	-	TRBJ1-1	CASSLVMRPTEAFF	TGTGCCAGCAGCTTGGTTATGCGGCCTACTGAAGCTTTCTTT
14	TRBV6-2/TRBV6-3	-	-	TRBJ2-5	CASSYRQTLRTQYF	TGTGCCAGCAGTTACCGACAGACGCTAAGGACCCAGTACTTC
19	TRBV19	few	TRBD2	TRBJ2-3	CASSRRGTNSGGPTDTQYF	TGTGCCAGTAGCCGCAGGGGAACAAATAGCGGGGGGCCGACAGATACGCAGTATTTT
16	TRBV19	few	-	TRBJ1-5	CASSHINQGFGQPQHF	TGTGCCAGTAGTCACATTAACCAGGGTTTTGGGCAGCCCCAGCATTTT
20	TRBV2	-	TRBD2	TRBJ2-3	CASSEALRSSGGRFPDTQYF	TGTGCCAGCAGTGAAGCGCTTCGGTCTAGCGGGGGGCGGTTCCCAGATACGCAGTATTTT
14	TRBV11-2	-	TRBD1	TRBJ1-4	CASSLGTGYEKLFF	TGTGCCAGCAGCTTAGGGACAGGGTATGAAAAACTGTTTTTT
14	TRBV6-2/TRBV6-3	-	-	TRBJ2-7	CASSYPDLSYEQYF	TGTGCCAGCAGTTACCCGGACTTGTCCTACGAGCAGTACTTC
17	TRBV2	-	TRBD1	TRBJ1-1	CASSTTGIANMNTEAFF	TGTGCCAGCAGTACGACAGGGATCGCCAATATGAACACTGAAGCTTTCTTT
15	TRBV3-1/TRBV3-2	-	TRBD1	TRBJ1-5	CASSQGTGSNQPQHF	TGTGCCAGCAGCCAAGGGACAGGGAGCAATCAGCCCCAGCATTTT
17	TRBV19	-	TRBD1	TRBJ2-5	CASTEDRVLAPKETQYF	TGTGCCAGTACCGAGGACAGGGTTTTAGCGCCAAAAGAGACCCAGTACTTC
13	TRBV5-1	few	-	TRBJ2-3	CASSLDGGGTQYF	TGCGCCAGCAGCTTGGACGGCGGCGGGACGCAGTATTTT
15	TRBV4-1	-	TRBD1	TRBJ1-2	CASSQEPRGNYGYTF	TGCGCCAGCAGCCAAGAACCCAGGGGGAATTATGGCTACACCTTC
13	TRBV5-1	-	TRBD1	TRBJ1-3	CASGQGSGNTIYF	TGCGCCAGCGGACAGGGCTCTGGAAACACCATATATTTT
18	TRBV19	-	TRBD1	TRBJ2-4	CASSPRPGTGIIKNIQYF	TGTGCCAGTAGTCCTCGTCCCGGGACAGGGATAATCAAAAACATTCAGTACTTC
14	TRBV6-2/TRBV6-3	-	TRBD1	TRBJ1-5	CASSWTGANQPQHF	TGTGCCAGCAGTTGGACAGGGGCAAATCAGCCCCAGCATTTT
13	TRBV4-3	-	-	TRBJ1-2	CASSQDRGMSYTF	TGCGCCAGCAGCCAAGATCGCGGGATGAGCTACACCTTC
17	TRBV5-6	-	TRBD1	TRBJ1-5	CASSLGQGARSNQPQHF	TGTGCCAGCAGCCTCGGACAGGGGGCGCGTAGCAATCAGCCCCAGCATTTT
13	TRBV5-1	once	TRBD1	TRBJ1-1	CASSWGQGPPIFF	TGCGCCAGCAGCTGGGGACAGGGTCCCCCTATCTTCTTT
15	TRBV28	-	-	TRBJ1-2	CASNSGGAANYGYTF	TGTGCCAGCAACAGCGGCGGGGCGGCTAACTATGGCTACACCTTC
14	TRBV7-5	-	-	TRBJ1-1	CVRSFLVGETEAFF	TGTGTCAGAAGCTTCCTAGTAGGAGAGACTGAAGCTTTCTTT
14	TRBV28	-	-	TRBJ2-5	CASSLREVEETQYF	TGTGCCAGCAGTTTGCGTGAGGTGGAGGAGACCCAGTACTTC